In this sample, the clone carrying this T cell receptor beta chain turned up a few times. Antigen unknown. TCRdb re-called the reads through MiXCR, storing one row per CDR3 protein. The table shows approximately 170,000 distinct CDR3 sequences, with 13% to 15% occurring only once. The junction had 12 bases not matched to a gene; V was cut back by 3 bases and J by 3 bases. Looked up from germline, CDR1 is DFQATT and CDR2 is SNEGSKA (reference sequence). The CDR3 consists of 18 residues. The sample originates from a study of T cell repertoires in cytomegalovirus infection. About the research overall: It was the public TCR beta signatures that indicated both CMV infection and matching HLA type. Findings of the study overall: Cumulative frequency of public TCR beta families picked out carriers of CMV plus the relevant HLA. Across the ex vivo response, the dominant clonotypes were HLA-C-restricted CMV-specific TCR beta clonotypes.

V is TRBV20-1 and J is TRBJ2-1; 12 positions agree with TRBD2. The specimen was PBMCs. This TCR was recovered from a human donor in good health (CMV status not recorded). Some clones in this sample may be carry-over from other donors' samples. The CDR3: CSASPSGRATFSYNEQFF. CDR3 nucleotide sequence: TGCAGTGCTAGTCCTAGCGGGAGGGCCACTTTTAGCTACAATGAGCAGTTCTTC.